The clone carrying this T cell receptor beta chain was observed at least ten times. Antigen unknown. This record belongs to a study of shared clonotypes between healthy human individuals. Looking at the study overall: The composition of the donors was a couple of women and a few men aged 18 to 49. General study findings and limits: Exclusively blood specimens were collected; tissue repertoires likely differ.

Sequencing used immunoSEQ multiplex PCR; TCRdb keeps in-frame clones, though not all of them. The sample records hundreds of thousands of clones, around 72% being singletons. It was into CD45RA+ naive and CD45RA-negative memory subsets that the CD4+ cells were split. The CDR3 contains 14 residues. V shed 6 bases, J shed 2 bases, and the junction held 6 bases outside the gene matches. CDR1 and CDR2 (germline): WSHSY, SAAADI. Sequencing was done on a sample of memory CD4+ T cells sorted from blood. Subset reported: CD45RA-negative fraction. The clonotype was recovered from a woman in her twenties or thirties in good health. V gene TRBV10-2 combines with J gene TRBJ1-2; 7 nucleotides match TRBD1. The CDR3 DNA is TGCGCCAGCAGCGACCTGACAGGGAACTATGGCTACACCTTC. It translates to CASSDLTGNYGYTF.